This T cell receptor (beta chain) derives from a study of cytomegalovirus exposure and HLA in healthy donors. This clone came up a few times. The antigen is unknown. Per the germline V gene, CDR1 is SGHDN and CDR2 is FVKESK. CDR3 length: 16 amino acids. Trimming took off 4 bases at V and 2 bases at J, with 15 bases between the two ends. Primers: 60 Vbeta forward and 13 Jbeta reverse. The repertoire was sequenced with immunoSEQ multiplex PCR; TCRdb's copy has only in-frame clones and lacks some. The sample lists some 210,000 clones, about 89% occurring once. Study results and limitations: With later analysis, a missense DCLRE1C variant became linked to TCR beta V- and J-gene trimming. In all likelihood, a cluster of highly shared sequence variants was a sequencing artifact.

The chain has TRBV14 and TRBJ2-1; tentative D call: TRBD1 (5 bases). Material: PBMCs. This TCR was sampled from a man aged 25 to 45 in good health and CMV-seronegative. The CDR3 region has the DNA TGTGCCAGCAGCCCCACCAAGGGGTCAACCTACAATGAGCAGTTCTTC. Translated, it gives CASSPTKGSTYNEQFF.